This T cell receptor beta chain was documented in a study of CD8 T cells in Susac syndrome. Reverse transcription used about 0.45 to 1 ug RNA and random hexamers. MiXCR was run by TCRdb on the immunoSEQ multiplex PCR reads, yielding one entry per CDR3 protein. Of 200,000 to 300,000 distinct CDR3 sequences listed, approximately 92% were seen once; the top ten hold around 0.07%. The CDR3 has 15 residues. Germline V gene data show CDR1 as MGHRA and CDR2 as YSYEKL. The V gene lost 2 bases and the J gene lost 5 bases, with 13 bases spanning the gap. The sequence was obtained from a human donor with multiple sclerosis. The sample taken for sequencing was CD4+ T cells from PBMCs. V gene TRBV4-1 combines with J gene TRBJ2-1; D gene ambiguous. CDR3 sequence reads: CASSQPFVKDNEQFF. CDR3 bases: TGCGCCAGCAGCCAACCCTTCGTGAAGGACAATGAGCAGTTCTTC.